These 3 T cell receptor beta chains share one sample of origin, sequenced in a study of blood T cell repertoires in COVID-19. This table comes from immunoSEQ multiplex PCR, and its TCRdb copy is limited to in-frame clones, with some not included. The sample includes some 300,000 clones, roughly nine tenths of them seen just once. What was sequenced was PBMCs or T cells enriched from blood (not recorded which). Every receptor here comes from a woman aged 25 to 39 who had been exposed to COVID-19.

The sample holds a few counts of this clone. V is TRBV27 and J is TRBJ2-7; TRBD2 might be the D (5 bases). V gave up 6 bases and J gave up 4 bases, with 13 bases separating them. Germline V gene sequence: CDR1 MNHEY, CDR2 SMNVEV (reference sequence). CDR3 length: 13 residues. CDR3 region: CASSILEGYEQYF. Here the CDR3 DNA reads TGTGCCAGCAGCATCCTCGAGGGTTACGAGCAGTACTTC.

This clone was detected only once. The genes are TRBV7-2 and TRBJ2-5, with 12 bases aligning to TRBD2. V shed 3 bases, J shed 5 bases, and the junction held 13 bases outside the gene matches. The germline CDR1 and CDR2 sequences are SGHTA and FQGNSA. The length of the CDR3 is 18 residues. The CDR3 protein is CASSFKIPSGGAAETQYF. The CDR3 region has the DNA TGTGCCAGCAGCTTTAAAATCCCTAGCGGGGGGGCCGCGGAGACCCAGTACTTC.

The chain uses TRBV12-3 or TRBV12-4 and TRBJ2-7; D is unresolved. V lost 6 bases, J lost 2 bases, and 11 bases lay in between. The CDR3 runs to 13 residues. Here the CDR3 DNA reads TGTGCCAGCAGCCATCCACCGGCCTACGAGCAGTACTTC. Its translation is CASSHPPAYEQYF.